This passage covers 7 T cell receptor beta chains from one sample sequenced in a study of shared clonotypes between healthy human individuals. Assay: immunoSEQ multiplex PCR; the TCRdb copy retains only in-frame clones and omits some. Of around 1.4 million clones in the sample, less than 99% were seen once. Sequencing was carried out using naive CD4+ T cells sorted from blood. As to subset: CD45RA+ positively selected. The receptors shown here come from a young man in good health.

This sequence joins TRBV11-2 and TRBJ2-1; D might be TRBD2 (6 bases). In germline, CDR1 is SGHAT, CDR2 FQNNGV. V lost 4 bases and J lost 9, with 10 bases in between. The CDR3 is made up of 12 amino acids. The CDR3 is CASSSGAGEQFF. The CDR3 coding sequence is TGTGCCAGCAGCTCGGGAGCCGGTGAGCAGTTCTTC.

The CDR3 loop is CASRGQVDTGELFF. Written as DNA, the CDR3 is TGCGCCAGCAGAGGACAGGTGGACACCGGGGAGCTGTTTTTT. The genes are TRBV5-1 and TRBJ2-2; 7 bases line up with TRBD1. The V and J ends lost 5 bases and 3 bases, in that order; junction bases with no gene match: 4. CDR1 and CDR2 from the germline V gene are SGHRS and YFSETQ. This CDR3 comprises 14 residues.

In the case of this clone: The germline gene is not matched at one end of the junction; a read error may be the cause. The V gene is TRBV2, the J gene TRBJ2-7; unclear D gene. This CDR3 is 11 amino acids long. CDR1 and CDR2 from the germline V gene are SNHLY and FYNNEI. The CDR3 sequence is CASREVYEQYF. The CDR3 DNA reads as TGTGCCAGCAGGGAAGTCTACGAGCAGTACTTC.

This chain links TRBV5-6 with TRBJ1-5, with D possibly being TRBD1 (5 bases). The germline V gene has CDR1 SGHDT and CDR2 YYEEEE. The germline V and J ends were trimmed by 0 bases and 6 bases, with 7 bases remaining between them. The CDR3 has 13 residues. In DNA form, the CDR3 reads TGTGCCAGCAGCTTGGCAGGGCTTCAGCCCCAGCATTTT. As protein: CASSLAGLQPQHF.

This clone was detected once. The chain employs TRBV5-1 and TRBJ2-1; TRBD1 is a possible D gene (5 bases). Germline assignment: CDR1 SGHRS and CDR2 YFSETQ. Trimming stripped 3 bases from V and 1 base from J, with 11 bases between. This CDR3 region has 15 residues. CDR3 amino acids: CASSSQGTSYNEQFF. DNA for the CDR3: TGCGCCAGCAGCTCTCAGGGAACGTCCTACAATGAGCAGTTCTTC. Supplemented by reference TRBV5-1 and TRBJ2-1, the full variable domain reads KAGVTQTPRYLIKTRGQQVTLSCSPISGHRSVSWYQQTPGQGLQFLFEYFSETQRNKGNFPGRFSGRQFSNSRSEMNVSTLELGDSALYLCASSSQGTSYNEQFFGPGTRLTVL.

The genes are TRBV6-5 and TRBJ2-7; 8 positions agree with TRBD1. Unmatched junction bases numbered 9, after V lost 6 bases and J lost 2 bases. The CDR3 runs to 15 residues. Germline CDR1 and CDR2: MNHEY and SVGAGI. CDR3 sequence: CASRNTGTGPYEQYF. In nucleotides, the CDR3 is TGTGCCAGCAGGAACACCGGGACAGGCCCCTACGAGCAGTACTTC.

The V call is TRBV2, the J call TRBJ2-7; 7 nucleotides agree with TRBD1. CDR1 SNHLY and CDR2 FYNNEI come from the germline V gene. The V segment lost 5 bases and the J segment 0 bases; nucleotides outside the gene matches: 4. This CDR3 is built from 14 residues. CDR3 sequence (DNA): TGTGCCAGCAGTAGAGACAGGGACTCCTACGAGCAGTACTTC. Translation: CASSRDRDSYEQYF. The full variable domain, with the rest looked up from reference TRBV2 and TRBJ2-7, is EPEVTQTPSHQVTQMGQEVILRCVPISNHLYFYWYRQILGQKVEFLVSFYNNEISEKSEIFDDQFSVERPDGSNFTLKIRSTKLEDSAMYFCASSRDRDSYEQYFGPGTRLTVT.